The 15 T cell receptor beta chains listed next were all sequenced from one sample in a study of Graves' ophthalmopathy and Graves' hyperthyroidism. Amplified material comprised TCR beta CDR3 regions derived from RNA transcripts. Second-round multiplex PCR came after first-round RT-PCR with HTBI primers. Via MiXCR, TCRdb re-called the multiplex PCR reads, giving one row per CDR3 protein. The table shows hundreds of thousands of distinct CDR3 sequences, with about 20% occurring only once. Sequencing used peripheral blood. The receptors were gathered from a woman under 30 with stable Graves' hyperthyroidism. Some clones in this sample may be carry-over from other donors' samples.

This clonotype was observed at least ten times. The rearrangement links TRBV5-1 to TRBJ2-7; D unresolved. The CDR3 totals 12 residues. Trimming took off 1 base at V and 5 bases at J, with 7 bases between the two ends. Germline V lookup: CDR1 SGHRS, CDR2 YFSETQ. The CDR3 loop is CASSLLRDEQYF. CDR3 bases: TGCGCCAGCAGCTTGCTAAGGGACGAGCAGTACTTC.

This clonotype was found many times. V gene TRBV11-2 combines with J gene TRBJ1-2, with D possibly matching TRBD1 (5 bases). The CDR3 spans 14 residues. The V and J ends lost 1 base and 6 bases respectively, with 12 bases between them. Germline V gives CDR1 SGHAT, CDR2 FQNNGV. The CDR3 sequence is CASSLGKGFNGYTF. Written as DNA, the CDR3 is TGTGCCAGCAGCTTAGGAAAGGGGTTTAATGGCTACACCTTC.

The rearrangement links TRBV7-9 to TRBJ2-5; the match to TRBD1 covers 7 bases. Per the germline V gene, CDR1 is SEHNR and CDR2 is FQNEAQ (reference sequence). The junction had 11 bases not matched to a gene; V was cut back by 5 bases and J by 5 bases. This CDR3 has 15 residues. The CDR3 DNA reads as TGTGCCAGCAGCCCGCTACAGGGGTCATGGGAGACCCAGTACTTC. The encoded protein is CASSPLQGSWETQYF. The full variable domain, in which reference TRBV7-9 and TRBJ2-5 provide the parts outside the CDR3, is DTGVSQNPRHKITKRGQNVTFRCDPISEHNRLYWYRQTLGQGPEFLTYFQNEAQLEKSRLLSDRFSAERPKGSFSTLEIQRTEQGDSAMYLCASSPLQGSWETQYFGPGTRLLVL.

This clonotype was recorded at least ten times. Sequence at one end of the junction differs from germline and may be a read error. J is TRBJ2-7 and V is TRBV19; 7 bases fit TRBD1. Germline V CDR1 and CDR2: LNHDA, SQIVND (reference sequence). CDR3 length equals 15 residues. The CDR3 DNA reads TGTGCCAGTAGTCACCGGGACAGACGAGGGTACGGGCAGTACTTC. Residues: CASSHRDRRGYGQYF.

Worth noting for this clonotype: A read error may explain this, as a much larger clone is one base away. The CDR3 loop reads CASSAAGYEQYF. DNA of the CDR3: TGTGCCAGCAGCGCAGCTGGCTACGAGCAGTACTTC. The chain recombines TRBV7-9 with TRBJ2-7; D remains ambiguous. V was cut by 5 bases and J by 3 bases, with 8 bases left in between. Per germline, CDR1 SEHNR and CDR2 FQNEAQ (reference sequence). The CDR3 covers 12 residues.

The CDR3 DNA follows: TGCAGCCACAAAAGGTTTCGTTTACAGGGGGGAGAAAACACTGAAGCTTTCTTT. Its protein is CSHKRFRLQGGENTEAFF. The V call is TRBV29-1, the J call TRBJ1-1; the match to TRBD1 covers 8 bases. CDR1 SQVTM and CDR2 ANQGSEA come from the germline V gene. The CDR3 length is 18 residues. V was pared by 8 bases and J by 2 bases, with 22 bases of the junction left unmatched.

The CDR3 loop reads CASSFPPFGTQYF. The CDR3 nucleotides read TGTGCCAGCAGTTTCCCACCCTTCGGGACCCAGTACTTC. This chain uses TRBV12-3 or TRBV12-4 with TRBJ2-5; D gene uncertain. CDR3 length: 13 amino acids. The V and J ends lost 3 bases and 7 bases respectively, with 12 bases between them.

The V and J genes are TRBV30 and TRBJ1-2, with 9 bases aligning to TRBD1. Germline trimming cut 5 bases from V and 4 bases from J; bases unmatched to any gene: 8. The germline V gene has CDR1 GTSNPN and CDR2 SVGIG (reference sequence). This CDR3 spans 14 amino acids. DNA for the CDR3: TGTGCCTGGGCTTCGGGACAGGGTAGCTATGGCTACACCTTC. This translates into CAWASGQGSYGYTF.

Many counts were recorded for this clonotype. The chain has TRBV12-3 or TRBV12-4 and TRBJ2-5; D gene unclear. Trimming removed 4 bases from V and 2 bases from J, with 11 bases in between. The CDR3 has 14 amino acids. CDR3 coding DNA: TGTGCCAGCAGTTACCGACGAAGGCAAGAGACCCAGTACTTC. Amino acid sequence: CASSYRRRQETQYF.

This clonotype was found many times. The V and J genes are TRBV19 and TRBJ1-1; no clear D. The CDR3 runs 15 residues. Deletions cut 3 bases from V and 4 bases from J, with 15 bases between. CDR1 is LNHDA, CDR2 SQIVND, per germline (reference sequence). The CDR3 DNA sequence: TGTGCCAGTAGTATTTCAGGTTCACCAGCCACTGAAGCTTTCTTT. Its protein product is CASSISGSPATEAFF. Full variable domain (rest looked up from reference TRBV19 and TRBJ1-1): DGGITQSPKYLFRKEGQNVTLSCEQNLNHDAMYWYRQDPGQGLRLIYYSQIVNDFQKGDIAEGYSVSREKKESFPLTVTSAQKNPTAFYLCASSISGSPATEAFFGQGTRLTVV.

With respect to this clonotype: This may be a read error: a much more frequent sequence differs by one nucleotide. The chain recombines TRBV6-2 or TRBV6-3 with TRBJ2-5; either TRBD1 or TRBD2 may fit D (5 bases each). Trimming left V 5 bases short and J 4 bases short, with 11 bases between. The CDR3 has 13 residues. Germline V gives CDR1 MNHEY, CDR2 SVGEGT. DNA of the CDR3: TGTGCCAGCAGTACGGGGACGTTAGAGACCCAGTACTTC. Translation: CASSTGTLETQYF.

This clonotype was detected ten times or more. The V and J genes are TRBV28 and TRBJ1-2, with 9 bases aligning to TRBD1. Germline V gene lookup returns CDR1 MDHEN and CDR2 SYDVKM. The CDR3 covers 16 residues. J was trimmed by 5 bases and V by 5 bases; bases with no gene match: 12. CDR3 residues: CASSPSPLQGAYGYTF. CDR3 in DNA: TGTGCCAGCAGTCCATCACCCCTACAGGGGGCATATGGCTACACCTTC.

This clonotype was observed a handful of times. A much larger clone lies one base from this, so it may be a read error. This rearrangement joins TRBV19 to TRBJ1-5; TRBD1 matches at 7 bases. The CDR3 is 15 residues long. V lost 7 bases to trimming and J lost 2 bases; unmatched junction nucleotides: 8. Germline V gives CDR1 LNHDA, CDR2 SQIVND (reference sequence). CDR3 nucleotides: TGTGCCAGTACAACAGGGGCATATGGCAATCAGCCCCAGCATTTT. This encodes CASTTGAYGNQPQHF.

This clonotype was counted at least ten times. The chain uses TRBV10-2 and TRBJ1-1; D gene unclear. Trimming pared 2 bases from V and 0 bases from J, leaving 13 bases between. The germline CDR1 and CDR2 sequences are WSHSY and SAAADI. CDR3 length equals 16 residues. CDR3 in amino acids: CASSEPGLAMNTEAFF. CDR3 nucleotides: TGCGCCAGCAGTGAGCCGGGCCTTGCCATGAACACTGAAGCTTTCTTT.

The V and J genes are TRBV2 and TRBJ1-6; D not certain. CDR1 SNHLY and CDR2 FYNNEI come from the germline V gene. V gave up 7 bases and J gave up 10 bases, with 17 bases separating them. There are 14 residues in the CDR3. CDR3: CASIRDPGGSPLHF. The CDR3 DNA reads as TGTGCCAGCATCCGGGATCCCGGTGGATCACCCCTCCACTTT.